The sequence of this TCR beta chain was determined in a study of blood T cell repertoires in COVID-19. Background on the study: Samples of COVID-19 (acute and convalescent) were obtained from the United States, Italy and Spain. From T cells, B-cell-depleted T cells, or PBMCs came the material, which was cDNA or gDNA.

Original data processing: Reference gene primers were amplified, and this amplification served to estimate nucleated cell counts. Measured with immunoSEQ multiplex PCR; TCRdb has only the in-frame clones, and not every one. That table supplies the V and J calls and clone size; D and trimming were determined from the DNA. The table has around 400,000 clones, around 90% seen once. CDR3 length: 14 residues. CDR1 and CDR2 from the germline V gene are SGHKS and YYEKEE (reference sequence). Trimming took 1 base from V and 0 from J, leaving 7 bases between them. V usage is TRBV5-5 and J usage is TRBJ1-1, with unresolved D. Sequenced input: peripheral blood. The receptor was derived from a man aged 35-49 years with acute or convalescent COVID-19. This CDR3 reads CASSLRLMNTEAFF. CDR3 in DNA: TGTGCCAGCAGCTTGCGACTGATGAACACTGAAGCTTTCTTT.